This is a list of T cell receptor beta chains from one sample in a study of shared clonotypes between healthy human individuals. Data came from immunoSEQ multiplex PCR; TCRdb stores just in-frame clones and leaves some out. There are about 450,000 clones in the sample; 79% occur only once, and 10% to 15% lies in the top ten. Sequenced material: PBMCs. Receptors originate from a woman aged 40 to 50 in good health. Some clones in this sample may be carry-over from other donors' samples. CDR3s include the opening cysteine and the closing phenylalanine or tryptophan. D genes are given only for firm matches. For some rows the clone size is stated as once, few or many, or as a class when expanded; others skip it.

j_call: TRBJ2-1
clone_size: .
v_call: TRBV5-1
d_call: TRBD2
cdr3_nt: TGCGCCAGCAGCTTGGGGGCTAGCGGACGCGATGAGCAGTTCTTC
cdr3_aa: CASSLGASGRDEQFF

j_call: TRBJ2-1
clone_size: .
v_call: TRBV6-1
d_call: TRBD2
cdr3_nt: TGTGCCAGCAGTGAGCCCCTTGCTAGCGGGAGGTTCGATGAGCAGTTCTTC
cdr3_aa: CASSEPLASGRFDEQFF

j_call: TRBJ2-1
clone_size: .
v_call: TRBV28
d_call: .
cdr3_nt: TGTGCCAGCAGTTCCACGTCTGGCTATCTTTGGAATGAGCAGTTCTTC
cdr3_aa: CASSSTSGYLWNEQFF

j_call: TRBJ2-2
clone_size: .
v_call: TRBV6-5
d_call: .
cdr3_nt: TGTGCCAGCAGTTCCCCTCCCGGGGAGCTGTTTTTT
cdr3_aa: CASSSPPGELFF

j_call: TRBJ2-2
clone_size: .
v_call: TRBV14
d_call: TRBD1
cdr3_nt: TGTGCCAGCAGCCCCAAGACAGGGTTGTACACCGGGGAGCTGTTTTTT
cdr3_aa: CASSPKTGLYTGELFF

j_call: TRBJ2-4
clone_size: .
v_call: TRBV7-8
d_call: .
cdr3_nt: TGTGCCAGCAGCTTATCCCGGGCTTACCCCATTCAGTACTTC
cdr3_aa: CASSLSRAYPIQYF

j_call: TRBJ2-1
clone_size: .
v_call: TRBV10-2
d_call: TRBD2
cdr3_nt: TGCGCCAGCATGACTAGCGGGAGGGCCTATGAGCAGTTCTTC
cdr3_aa: CASMTSGRAYEQFF

j_call: TRBJ1-1
clone_size: .
v_call: TRBV11-3
d_call: .
cdr3_nt: TGTGCCAGCAGCCCGACGGGTGAGGGCACTGAAGCTTTCTTT
cdr3_aa: CASSPTGEGTEAFF

j_call: TRBJ1-1
clone_size: few
v_call: TRBV10-3
d_call: .
cdr3_nt: TGTGCCATCAGATTTCGGGGGGAGAACACTGAAGCTTTCTTT
cdr3_aa: CAIRFRGENTEAFF

j_call: TRBJ2-3
clone_size: .
v_call: TRBV7-2
d_call: .
cdr3_nt: TGTGCCAGCAGCGCCCTACCCCCTAGCACAGATACGCAGTATTTT
cdr3_aa: CASSALPPSTDTQYF

j_call: TRBJ1-5
clone_size: .
v_call: TRBV19
d_call: TRBD1
cdr3_nt: TGTGCCAGTAGTATAGGGGGACAGGTAAATCAGCCCCAGCATTTT
cdr3_aa: CASSIGGQVNQPQHF

j_call: TRBJ2-1
clone_size: few
v_call: TRBV7-2
d_call: TRBD2
cdr3_nt: TGTGCCAGCAGGGAAAGACTAGCCGGGGAGCAGTTCTTC
cdr3_aa: CASRERLAGEQFF

j_call: TRBJ2-5
clone_size: .
v_call: TRBV7-3
d_call: TRBD1
cdr3_nt: TGTGCCAGCAGTCCCCAGGGGGCCCAAGAGACCCAGTACTTC
cdr3_aa: CASSPQGAQETQYF

j_call: TRBJ2-5
clone_size: .
v_call: TRBV19
d_call: .
cdr3_nt: TGTGCCAGTAGTATGACGGGAGAGACCCAGTACTTC
cdr3_aa: CASSMTGETQYF

j_call: TRBJ2-3
clone_size: .
v_call: TRBV18
d_call: TRBD1
cdr3_nt: TGTGCCAGCTCACTGGGGACAGTCACCACAGATACGCAGTATTTT
cdr3_aa: CASSLGTVTTDTQYF

j_call: TRBJ2-5
clone_size: .
v_call: TRBV27
d_call: TRBD2
cdr3_nt: TGTGCCAGCAGTTTATGGGCAGGGAGGGAAGAGACCCAGTACTTC
cdr3_aa: CASSLWAGREETQYF

j_call: TRBJ2-1
clone_size: .
v_call: TRBV19
d_call: TRBD2
cdr3_nt: TGTGCCAGTAGTATCCCCCTAGCGGGAGCAGGTAATGAGCAGTTCTTC
cdr3_aa: CASSIPLAGAGNEQFF

j_call: TRBJ2-5
clone_size: .
v_call: TRBV9
d_call: TRBD2
cdr3_nt: TGTGCCAGCAGCTCTAGAGAAGCGGGGGAGACCCAGTACTTC
cdr3_aa: CASSSREAGETQYF

j_call: TRBJ1-2
clone_size: .
v_call: TRBV7-2
d_call: TRBD1
cdr3_nt: TGTGCCAGCAGCTTAGGACCGGGACAGAACCATGGCTACACCTTC
cdr3_aa: CASSLGPGQNHGYTF

j_call: TRBJ2-7
clone_size: .
v_call: TRBV6-5
d_call: .
cdr3_nt: TGTGCCAGCAGTTACCCCGGGGACGAGCAGTACTTC
cdr3_aa: CASSYPGDEQYF

j_call: TRBJ2-7
clone_size: .
v_call: TRBV5-6
d_call: .
cdr3_nt: TGTGCCAGCAGCAAACAAGCGGTTTACTCCTACGAGCAGTACTTC
cdr3_aa: CASSKQAVYSYEQYF

j_call: TRBJ1-6
clone_size: .
v_call: TRBV28
d_call: .
cdr3_nt: TGTGCCAGCAGGACTAGGGGGATTAATTCACCCCTCCACTTT
cdr3_aa: CASRTRGINSPLHF

j_call: TRBJ2-7
clone_size: .
v_call: TRBV5-1
d_call: .
cdr3_nt: TGCGCCAGCAGCTTGGGGTCTTTGGGGAACGAGCAGTACTTC
cdr3_aa: CASSLGSLGNEQYF

j_call: TRBJ1-5
clone_size: .
v_call: TRBV29-1
d_call: TRBD1
cdr3_nt: TGCAGCGTCGGGGACAGGGGTGGGCGGCCCCAGCATTTT
cdr3_aa: CSVGDRGGRPQHF

j_call: TRBJ2-3
clone_size: .
v_call: TRBV9
d_call: .
cdr3_nt: TGTGCCAGCAGCGTATTTGCGGAGCGCACAGATACGCAGTATTTT
cdr3_aa: CASSVFAERTDTQYF

j_call: TRBJ2-1
clone_size: .
v_call: TRBV7-9
d_call: TRBD2
cdr3_nt: TGTGCCAGCAGCGCCGGACTAGCGGCACCCTACAATGAGCAGTTCTTC
cdr3_aa: CASSAGLAAPYNEQFF